The sequence of this T cell receptor (beta chain) was determined in a study of response to subunit inactivated influenza vaccine. Regarding the study as a whole: Seasonal influenza vaccination, on each occasion, was suggested by the authors to recruit few new T cells.

TCRdb re-derived calls from the RT-PCR reads in MiXCR, one entry per CDR3 protein. Of about 780,000 distinct CDR3 sequences listed, about a fifth are singletons. V shed 0 bases and J 0 bases; nucleotides not matched to a gene: 5. CDR3 length equals 17 residues. Germline V CDR1 and CDR2: MNHEY, SVGAGI. On this clonotype: Its antigen is not identified.

This clonotype originated in a man in his fifties who received an inactivated influenza vaccine. The source material was PBMCs from blood, sampled around 5 days after vaccination. V usage is TRBV6-5 and J usage is TRBJ2-1, with TRBD2 identical over 7 bases. Here the CDR3 reads CASSYSPRGSSYNEQFF. The CDR3 region has the DNA TGTGCCAGCAGTTACTCGCCACGCGGGAGCTCCTACAATGAGCAGTTCTTC.